This record covers a single T cell receptor (beta chain). Its specificity is not known. This sample stems from a study of CD8+ T cells in alopecia areata. Notes on the study in general: Lesional scalp exceeded normal scalp in clonality, especially in alopecia totalis/universalis. Shared TCR sequences were less clear between patients than in mice, possibly partly from HLA diversity.

Sequencing templates came from extracted RNA that was reverse transcribed into cDNA. Method: immunoSEQ multiplex PCR; TCRdb's copy keeps in-frame clones and lacks some. The sample lists some 150,000 clones, around half occurring once. Germline assignment: CDR1 LNHDA and CDR2 SQIVND (reference sequence). The V and J ends lost 5 bases and 0 bases respectively, with 11 bases between them. This CDR3 contains 15 residues. Patients with alopecia areata provided lesional scalp punch biopsies as well as peripheral blood. The rearrangement joins TRBV19 to TRBJ2-1; D remains ambiguous. The sequence was obtained from a human donor with alopecia areata. This sample comprised CD8+ T cells sorted from blood, obtained at week 0. This CDR3 is CASSSDGSSYNEQFF. Here the CDR3 DNA reads TGTGCCAGTAGTTCTGACGGTAGCTCCTACAATGAGCAGTTCTTC.